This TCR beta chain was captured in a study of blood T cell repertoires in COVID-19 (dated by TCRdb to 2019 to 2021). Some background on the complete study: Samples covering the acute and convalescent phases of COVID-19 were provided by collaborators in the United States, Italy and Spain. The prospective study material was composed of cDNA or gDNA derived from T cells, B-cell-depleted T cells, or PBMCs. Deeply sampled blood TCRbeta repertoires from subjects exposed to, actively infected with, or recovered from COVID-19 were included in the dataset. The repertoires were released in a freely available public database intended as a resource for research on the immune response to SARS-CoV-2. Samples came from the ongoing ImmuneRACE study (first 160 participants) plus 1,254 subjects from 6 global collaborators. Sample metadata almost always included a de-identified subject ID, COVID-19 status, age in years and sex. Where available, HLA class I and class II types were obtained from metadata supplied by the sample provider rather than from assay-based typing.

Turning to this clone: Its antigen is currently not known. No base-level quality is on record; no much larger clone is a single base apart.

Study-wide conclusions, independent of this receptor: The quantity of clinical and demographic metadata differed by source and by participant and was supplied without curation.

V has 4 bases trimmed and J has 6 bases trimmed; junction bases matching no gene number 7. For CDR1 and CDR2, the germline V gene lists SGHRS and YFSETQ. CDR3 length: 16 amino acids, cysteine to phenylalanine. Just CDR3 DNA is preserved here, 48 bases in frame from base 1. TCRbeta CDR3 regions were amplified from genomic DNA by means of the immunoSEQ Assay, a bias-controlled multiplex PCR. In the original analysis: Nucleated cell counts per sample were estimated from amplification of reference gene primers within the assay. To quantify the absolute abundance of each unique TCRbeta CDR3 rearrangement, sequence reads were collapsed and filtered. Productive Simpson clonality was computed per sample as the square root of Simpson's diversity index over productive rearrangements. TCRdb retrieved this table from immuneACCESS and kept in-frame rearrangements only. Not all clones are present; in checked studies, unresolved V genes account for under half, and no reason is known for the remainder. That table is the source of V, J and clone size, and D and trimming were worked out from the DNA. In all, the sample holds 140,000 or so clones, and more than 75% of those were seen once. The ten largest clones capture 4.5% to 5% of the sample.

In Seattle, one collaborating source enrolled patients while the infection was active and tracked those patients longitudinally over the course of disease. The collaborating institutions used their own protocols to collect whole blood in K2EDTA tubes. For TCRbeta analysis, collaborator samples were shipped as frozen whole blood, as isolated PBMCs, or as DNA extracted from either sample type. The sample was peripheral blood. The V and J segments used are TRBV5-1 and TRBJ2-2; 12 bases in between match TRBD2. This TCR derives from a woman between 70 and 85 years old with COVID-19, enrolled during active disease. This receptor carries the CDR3 CASSRLAGAGAGELFF. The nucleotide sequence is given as TGCGCCAGCAGCCGACTAGCGGGGGCGGGTGCCGGGGAGCTGTTTTTT. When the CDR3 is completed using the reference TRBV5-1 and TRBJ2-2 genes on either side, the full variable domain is KAGVTQTPRYLIKTRGQQVTLSCSPISGHRSVSWYQQTPGQGLQFLFEYFSETQRNKGNFPGRFSGRQFSNSRSEMNVSTLELGDSALYLCASSRLAGAGAGELFFGEGSRLTVL.